These 22 T cell receptor beta chains originate from one sample sequenced in a study of response to subunit inactivated influenza vaccine. Via MiXCR, TCRdb re-called the RT-PCR reads, giving one row per CDR3 protein. This sample has about 700,000 distinct CDR3 sequences; more than 11% occur once, and the top ten carry 6.5% to 8.5%. Sample: PBMCs from blood, taken less than 15 days before vaccination. All receptors derive from a man aged 45-65 years who received an inactivated influenza vaccine.

This clonotype came up many times. V usage is TRBV5-5 and J usage is TRBJ2-5; TRBD1 matches 7 bases. With 4 bases clipped from V and 1 base from J, the junction kept 4 bases outside the gene matches. CDR1 SGHKS and CDR2 YYEKEE come from the germline V gene (reference sequence). This CDR3 has 14 amino acids. CDR3 coding DNA: TGTGCCAGCAGCCCGGGACAGCCCCAAGAGACCCAGTACTTC. It translates to CASSPGQPQETQYF.

This clonotype was seen a few times. V gene TRBV12-3 or TRBV12-4 combines with J gene TRBJ2-7; 7 nucleotides align to TRBD2. J lost 2 bases, V lost 1 base, and 5 bases had no gene match. The CDR3 spans 15 residues. The CDR3 nucleotides read TGTGCCAGCAGTTTAGGTCCCGCGGGAGCCTACGAGCAGTACTTC. Protein sequence: CASSLGPAGAYEQYF.

A note on this clonotype: At one end, the junction sequence differs from germline, possibly due to a read error. V is TRBV20-1 and J is TRBJ2-3; a possible D gene is TRBD1 (5 bases). CDR1 and CDR2 from the germline V gene are DFQATT and SNEGSKA (reference sequence). This CDR3 is built from 14 residues. The CDR3 DNA follows: TGCAGTGCTAGGACTCCACAGAACACAGGTACGCAGTATTTT. Translation: CSARTPQNTGTQYF.

Ten or more counts support this clonotype. V usage is TRBV6-2 or TRBV6-3 and J usage is TRBJ2-2; 7 nucleotides match TRBD1. Germline CDR1 reads MNHEY; CDR2 reads SVGEGT. The CDR3 totals 15 residues. Trimming removed 5 bases from V and 2 bases from J; junction bases left unmatched: 5. The CDR3 bases are TGTGCCAGCAGTCGGGACAGACGAAACACCGGGGAGCTGTTTTTT. This translates into CASSRDRRNTGELFF.

This clonotype was observed a few times. This chain connects TRBV29-1 to TRBJ2-7; 11 bases agree with TRBD1. Germline assignment: CDR1 SQVTM and CDR2 ANQGSEA. This CDR3 is 14 amino acids long. Germline trimming cut 5 bases from V and 6 bases from J; bases unmatched to any gene: 9. The CDR3 DNA follows: TGCAGCGTTATTTCCGGGACAGGGGGTAGCGAGCAGTACTTC. Protein sequence: CSVISGTGGSEQYF.

This clonotype was recorded a few times. The chain links TRBV7-2 to TRBJ2-7; 9 nucleotides match TRBD1. Germline-derived CDR1 and CDR2 are SGHTA and FQGNSA. The J segment lost 4 bases and the V segment lost 4 bases, leaving 5 bases of the junction unmatched. This CDR3 region has 14 residues. The CDR3 loop is CASSSGTGKYEQYF. In DNA form, the CDR3 reads TGTGCCAGCAGCTCCGGGACAGGGAAATACGAGCAGTACTTC.

The chain carries TRBV3-1 and TRBJ2-2; possibly TRBD1 for D (6 bases). Germline assignment: CDR1 LGHDT and CDR2 YNNKEL (reference sequence). The ends were cut back, 5 bases at V and 1 base at J, with 11 bases in the middle. The CDR3 is 15 residues long. CDR3 protein: CASSARDKNTGELFF. The CDR3 DNA is TGTGCCAGCAGCGCCCGGGACAAGAACACCGGGGAGCTGTTTTTT. The full variable domain, its missing parts supplied by reference TRBV3-1 and TRBJ2-2, is DTAVSQTPKYLVTQMGNDKSIKCEQNLGHDTMYWYKQDSKKFLKIMFSYNNKELIINETVPNRFSPKSPDKAHLNLHINSLELGDSAVYFCASSARDKNTGELFFGEGSRLTVL.

This clonotype was counted many times. The genes are TRBV7-9 and TRBJ2-7; TRBD2 might be the D (5 bases). CDR3 size: 13 residues. V was trimmed by 5 bases and J by 0 bases, leaving 8 bases between them. Germline V CDR1 and CDR2: SEHNR, FQNEAQ (reference sequence). This CDR3 is CASSPRASYEQYF. As DNA, the CDR3 is TGTGCCAGCAGCCCGCGGGCCTCCTACGAGCAGTACTTC.

In its sample, this clonotype was seen a few times. DNA for the CDR3: TGTGCCAGCAGTTTTAAAGGTTTCGATGGCTACACCTTC. Translation: CASSFKGFDGYTF. The chain recombines TRBV28 with TRBJ1-2, with D uncertain. Deletions cut 3 bases from V and 6 bases from J, with 11 bases between. The CDR3 is made up of 13 amino acids. Germline V lookup: CDR1 MDHEN, CDR2 SYDVKM.

This chain links TRBV10-2 with TRBJ2-7, with a weak D call TRBD1 (6 bases). CDR3 length: 15 residues. V shed 6 bases and J shed 0 bases, with 15 bases lying between them. Germline V lookup: CDR1 WSHSY, CDR2 SAAADI. CDR3: CASSHRTDSSYEQYF. As DNA, the CDR3 is TGCGCCAGCAGCCATCGGACAGATAGCTCCTACGAGCAGTACTTC.

The chain joins TRBV12-3 or TRBV12-4 to TRBJ1-2; possibly TRBD1 for D (6 bases). CDR3 size: 14 residues. Trimming took 6 bases from V and 8 from J, leaving 19 bases between them. The CDR3 bases are TGTGCCAGCAGCCGTCGCGCAGGGGTAGGAGGCTACACCTTC. Residues: CASSRRAGVGGYTF.

This clonotype was counted a few times. The chain joins TRBV3-1 to TRBJ2-2; no clear D gene. This CDR3 is 15 amino acids long. V was trimmed by 6 bases and J by 3 bases, leaving 14 bases between them. Per germline, CDR1 LGHDT and CDR2 YNNKEL (reference sequence). CDR3 in DNA: TGTGCCAGCAGACTCCGTGGATTACACACCGGGGAGCTGTTTTTT. Its protein is CASRLRGLHTGELFF.

The chain is built from TRBV20-1 and TRBJ2-5, with no clear D. The V end was cut by 7 bases, the J end by 5 bases, with 14 bases between. The CDR3 is made up of 12 amino acids. From germline, CDR1 is DFQATT and CDR2 SNEGSKA (reference sequence). CDR3 in DNA: TGCAGTGTGGACGAACGACGGGAGACCCAGTACTTC. As protein: CSVDERRETQYF.

Many counts were recorded for this clonotype. The chain carries TRBV12-3 or TRBV12-4 and TRBJ2-3; 9 nucleotides match TRBD1. With V trimmed by 1 base and J by 7 bases, 6 bases remained unmatched. The CDR3 consists of 15 residues. CDR3 bases: TGTGCCAGCAGTTTAGGACAGGGGGACTTGCATACGCAGTATTTT. Amino acid sequence: CASSLGQGDLHTQYF.

The table lists this clonotype with a few counts. DNA for the CDR3: TGTGCCAGCAGTTCGAGGGCTTTGCAGCCCCAGCATTTT. This translates into CASSSRALQPQHF. The J gene is TRBJ1-5, the V gene TRBV6-2 or TRBV6-3; no definite D call. The CDR3 loop spans 13 amino acids. CDR1 is MNHEY and CDR2 is SVGEGT in the germline V gene. Trimming left V 4 bases short and J 7 bases short, with 11 bases between.

This clonotype was detected only a few times. This chain joins TRBV6-6 and TRBJ2-1; D might be TRBD1 or TRBD2, each matching 5 bases. Trimming took off 6 bases at V and 7 bases at J, with 10 bases between the two ends. This CDR3 spans 12 amino acids. Germline assignment: CDR1 MNHNY and CDR2 SVGAGI (reference sequence). The CDR3 loop reads CASSRESNEQFF. The CDR3 nucleotides are TGTGCCAGCAGCAGGGAGAGTAATGAGCAGTTCTTC.

The chain has TRBV4-3 and TRBJ2-5, with 10 positions matching TRBD2. Trimming removed 1 base from V and 2 bases from J; junction bases left unmatched: 7. CDR1 and CDR2 from the germline V gene are LGHNA and YSLEER. The CDR3 sequence is 17 residues long. CDR3 coding DNA: TGCGCCAGCAGCCAAGGTTTACTAGCGGGGCGTCAAGAGACCCAGTACTTC. Its translation: CASSQGLLAGRQETQYF.

There are a few counts of this clonotype. The chain is built from TRBV11-1 and TRBJ2-7; tentatively, D is TRBD1 (6 bases). The V end was cut by 5 bases, the J end by 2 bases, with 10 bases between. Germline assignment: CDR1 SGHAT and CDR2 FQDESV (reference sequence). The CDR3 runs to 13 residues. CDR3 DNA sequence: TGTGCCAGCAGCCACCGGACAGCCTACGAGCAGTACTTC. Translation gives CASSHRTAYEQYF.

V gene TRBV5-6 combines with J gene TRBJ1-4, with D perhaps TRBD1 (5 bases). The length of the CDR3 is 15 residues. The V gene's germline CDR1 is SGHDT and CDR2 YYEEEE. Trimming took off 4 bases at V and 6 bases at J, with 16 bases between the two ends. The CDR3 nucleotides read TGTGCCAGCAGCGAATCCGACGGACACTATGAAAAACTGTTTTTT. Protein sequence: CASSESDGHYEKLFF.

V and J are TRBV20-1 and TRBJ1-1, with 9 bases aligning to TRBD1. V lost 4 bases, J lost 5 bases, and 11 bases stayed unmatched. CDR1 is DFQATT and CDR2 is SNEGSKA in the germline V gene (reference sequence). This CDR3 is built from 15 residues. CDR3 region: CSATPQGAARTEAFF. In nucleotides, the CDR3 is TGCAGTGCTACCCCACAGGGGGCGGCGAGGACTGAAGCTTTCTTT.

V and J are TRBV20-1 and TRBJ2-3; 10 bases match TRBD1. The CDR3 covers 14 residues. The J segment lost 1 base and the V segment lost 6 bases, leaving 4 bases of the junction unmatched. Germline values: CDR1 DFQATT, CDR2 SNEGSKA (reference sequence). The CDR3 loop is CSARQGAGTDTQYF. CDR3 bases: TGCAGTGCAAGACAGGGGGCCGGCACAGATACGCAGTATTTT.

This clonotype was counted a few times. The J gene is TRBJ2-5, the V gene TRBV7-2, with D hard to call. The V and J ends lost 3 bases and 1 base respectively, with 18 bases between them. CDR3 size: 17 residues. Germline values: CDR1 SGHTA, CDR2 FQGNSA. The CDR3: CASSFLWREKFQETQYF. For the CDR3, the DNA is TGTGCCAGCAGCTTTCTGTGGCGAGAGAAATTCCAAGAGACCCAGTACTTC.